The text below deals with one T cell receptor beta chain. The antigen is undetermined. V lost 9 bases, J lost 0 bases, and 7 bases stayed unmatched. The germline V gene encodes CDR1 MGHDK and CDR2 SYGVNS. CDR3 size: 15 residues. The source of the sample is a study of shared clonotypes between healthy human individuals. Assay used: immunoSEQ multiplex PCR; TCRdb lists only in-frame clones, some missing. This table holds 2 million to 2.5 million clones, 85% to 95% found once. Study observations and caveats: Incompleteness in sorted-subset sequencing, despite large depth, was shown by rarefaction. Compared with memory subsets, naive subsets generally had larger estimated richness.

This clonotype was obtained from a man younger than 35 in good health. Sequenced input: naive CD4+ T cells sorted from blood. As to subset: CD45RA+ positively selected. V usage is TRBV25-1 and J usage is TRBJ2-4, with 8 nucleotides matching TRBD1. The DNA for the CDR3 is TGTGCCAGTTCACAGGGGGTTGTAGCCAAAAACATTCAGTACTTC. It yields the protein CASSQGVVAKNIQYF.